This TCR beta chain was sequenced for a study of blood T cell repertoires in COVID-19. Study-wide context: Spain, Italy and the United States supplied samples that represented acute and convalescent COVID-19. The analysed material was cDNA or gDNA that came from T cells, B-cell-depleted T cells, or PBMCs.

Per the authors' pipeline: Estimates of nucleated cell counts were drawn from the amplification of reference gene primers. Generated by immunoSEQ multiplex PCR, the TCRdb table keeps only in-frame clones and is missing some. The V and J calls and clone size are taken from that table; D and trimming were inferred from the DNA. The data contain 150,000 to 200,000 clones, around 83% of them singletons. In germline, CDR1 is MNHEY, CDR2 SVGAGI. The CDR3 has 14 residues. V lost 9 bases and J 6 bases, leaving 18 bases between the germline ends. The chain employs TRBV6-5 and TRBJ1-5, with D possibly being TRBD1 (6 bases). The sequenced sample was peripheral blood. The TCR sequence derives from a woman aged 25 to 39 with active or convalescent COVID-19. CDR3 in amino acids: CASTGHGRSQPQHF. The CDR3 DNA sequence: TGTGCCAGTACAGGGCACGGGAGGAGTCAGCCCCAGCATTTT.